What follows are 30 T cell receptor beta chains derived from one specimen sequenced in a study of blood T cells in healthy people across ages. Then a second PCR, running roughly 6 to 12 cycles, was carried out with a sample-barcoded 5' primer and a J-beta primer mix. TCRdb re-analysed the 5' RACE reads in MiXCR, keeping a single row per CDR3 protein. In the table there are 550,000 to 750,000 distinct CDR3 sequences, over 20% of which are singletons. The sequencing input was blood. The receptors derive from a man in his 70s in good health.

This clonotype was detected only a few times. This sequence joins TRBV2 and TRBJ2-1, with 9 bases that match TRBD2. The DNA end lines up better with TRBJ2-5; the J call may be wrong. The CDR3 sequence is 16 residues long. Germline-derived CDR1 and CDR2 are SNHLY and FYNNEI. The CDR3 nucleotides are TGTGCCAGCAGTGACGGTTTAGCGGGAGTTGATGAGACCCAGTACTTC. It is translated as CASSDGLAGVDETQYF.

V and J are TRBV6-5 and TRBJ2-5; 7 bases fit TRBD2. Looked up from germline, CDR1 is MNHEY and CDR2 is SVGAGI. J lost 5 bases, V lost 7 bases, and 13 bases had no gene match. The CDR3 loop spans 15 amino acids. CDR3 in amino acids: CASKEFGRAGETQYF. The CDR3 DNA sequence: TGTGCCAGCAAGGAATTTGGGAGGGCCGGTGAGACCCAGTACTTC.

The genes are TRBV7-9 and TRBJ2-5; D gene unclear. The CDR3 has 14 amino acids. With 3 bases removed from V and 5 bases from J, the gap between germline ends came to 13 bases. Germline values: CDR1 SEHNR, CDR2 FQNEAQ (reference sequence). CDR3 in DNA: TGTGCCAGCAGCTTGTCCATAAGTGGGGAGACCCAGTACTTC. Translating it yields CASSLSISGETQYF.

This clonotype was counted a few times. This chain connects TRBV10-3 to TRBJ2-2, with TRBD2 identical over 8 bases. Germline assignment: CDR1 ENHRY and CDR2 SYGVKD. The CDR3 covers 15 residues. The junction had 13 bases not matched to a gene; V was cut back by 11 bases and J by 5 bases. The CDR3 loop is CAVGTSGSMTGELFF. In nucleotides, the CDR3 is TGTGCCGTCGGGACGAGCGGGAGTATGACCGGGGAGCTGTTTTTT.

The J gene is TRBJ2-1, the V gene TRBV6-4, with 9 nucleotides matching TRBD2. This CDR3 comprises 14 residues. V was pared by 4 bases and J by 7 bases, with 5 bases of the junction left unmatched. Per the germline V gene, CDR1 is MRHNA and CDR2 is SNTAGT. CDR3 in amino acids: CASSVGLAQNEQFF. DNA of the CDR3: TGTGCCAGCAGTGTGGGACTAGCCCAAAATGAGCAGTTCTTC.

The rearrangement links TRBV9 to TRBJ2-3; D is ambiguous. In germline, CDR1 is SGDLS, CDR2 YYNGEE. This CDR3 has 14 residues. V lost 0 bases to trimming and J lost 6 bases, with 11 bases between them. The CDR3 reads CASSVAPTKDTQYF. The DNA for the CDR3 is TGTGCCAGCAGCGTAGCCCCTACGAAGGATACGCAGTATTTT.

The chain links TRBV18 to TRBJ1-3; no reliable D call. This CDR3 comprises 16 residues. Trimming left V 3 bases short and J 1 base short, with 13 bases between. Germline lookup yields CDR1 KGHSH and CDR2 LQKENI. CDR3 bases: TGTGCCAGCTCACCGGGCGACAAGATGTCTGGAAACACCATATATTTT. Translating gives CASSPGDKMSGNTIYF. The variable domain in full, with the rest retrieved from reference TRBV18 and TRBJ1-3, is NAGVMQNPRHLVRRRGQEARLRCSPMKGHSHVYWYRQLPEEGLKFMVYLQKENIIDESGMPKERFSAEFPKEGPSILRIQQVVRGDSAAYFCASSPGDKMSGNTIYFGEGSWLTVV.

The gene calls are TRBV27 and TRBJ2-1; TRBD2 agrees at 12 bases. Germline V gene sequence: CDR1 MNHEY, CDR2 SMNVEV (reference sequence). There are 15 residues in the CDR3. V dropped 0 bases and J dropped 6; count of bases not matched to a gene: 0. CDR3 amino acids: CASSLSGLAGNEQFF. The CDR3 nucleotides read TGTGCCAGCAGTTTATCGGGACTAGCGGGCAATGAGCAGTTCTTC.

The V call is TRBV20-1, the J call TRBJ2-1; 11 bases agree with TRBD2. From germline, CDR1 is DFQATT and CDR2 SNEGSKA (reference sequence). The CDR3 runs 15 residues. V was clipped by 6 bases and J by 8 bases; unmatched bases: 12. CDR3 in amino acids: CSAGGGTSGPDEQFF. CDR3 DNA: TGCAGTGCCGGAGGGGGGACTAGCGGTCCCGATGAGCAGTTCTTC.

A few counts support this clonotype. The V and J genes are TRBV3-1 and TRBJ2-1, with 15 positions matching TRBD2. The better agreement between TRBJ2-7 and the DNA end casts doubt on the J call. Germline values: CDR1 LGHDT, CDR2 YNNKEL (reference sequence). The CDR3 runs to 16 residues. CDR3 amino acids: CASSAGLAGGSYEQYF. CDR3 DNA sequence: TGTGCCAGCAGCGCCGGACTAGCGGGAGGGTCCTACGAGCAGTACTTC.

In its sample, this clonotype was seen many times. V and J are TRBV11-2 and TRBJ1-6; 7 positions match TRBD1. Trimming at V came to 5 bases and at J to 4 bases, leaving 2 bases not matched to a gene. CDR3 length: 14 residues. Looked up from germline, CDR1 is SGHAT and CDR2 is FQNNGV. Here the CDR3 DNA reads TGTGCCAGCAGCCAGACAGGGTATAATTCACCCCTCCACTTT. This encodes CASSQTGYNSPLHF.

The rearrangement links TRBV19 to TRBJ2-6; TRBD2 agrees at 12 bases. After removal of 6 bases from V and 4 bases from J, the junction contained 7 bases not matched to a gene. CDR3 length: 17 residues. CDR1 and CDR2 (germline): LNHDA, SQIVND (reference sequence). As DNA, the CDR3 is TGTGCCAGTAGCGGACTAGCGGGACCATCCGGGGCCAACGTCCTGACTTTC. This sequence encodes CASSGLAGPSGANVLTF.

The rearrangement joins TRBV7-3 to TRBJ2-1; TRBD2 is a possible D gene (5 bases). V lost 1 base and J 4 bases, leaving 14 bases between the germline ends. CDR1 is SGHTA, CDR2 FQGTGA, per germline. This CDR3 is built from 16 residues. The CDR3 reads CASSLIRAQRYNEQFF. CDR3 coding DNA: TGTGCCAGCAGCTTAATTCGGGCCCAGCGGTACAATGAGCAGTTCTTC.

Many counts were recorded for this clonotype. The chain links TRBV29-1 to TRBJ2-7, with D possibly matching TRBD2 (6 bases). CDR3 length equals 14 residues. The germline gives CDR1 SQVTM, CDR2 ANQGSEA. V lost 4 bases, J lost 2 bases, and 15 bases lay in between. The CDR3 sequence: CSVVGAEGPYEQYF. In nucleotides, the CDR3 is TGCAGCGTTGTAGGAGCGGAGGGTCCCTACGAGCAGTACTTC.

The chain joins TRBV12-3 or TRBV12-4 to TRBJ2-7, with TRBD1 matching 7 bases. V shed 5 bases, J shed 13 bases, and the junction held 14 bases outside the gene matches. The CDR3 is 13 amino acids. The CDR3 region is CASSRTGQNFEYF. DNA for the CDR3: TGTGCCAGCAGTCGGACAGGCCAAAATTTCGAATACTTC.

In its sample, this clonotype was seen a few times. The genes are TRBV25-1 and TRBJ2-7; TRBD1 matches 9 bases. Germline assignment: CDR1 MGHDK and CDR2 SYGVNS. This CDR3 is 16 amino acids long. J gave up 2 bases and V 5 bases, and 10 bases lay outside the gene matches. The CDR3 reads CASSNPPGQGAYEQYF. The CDR3 DNA reads TGTGCCAGCAGTAACCCCCCGGGACAGGGCGCCTACGAGCAGTACTTC.

This chain joins TRBV20-1 and TRBJ1-1; D is perhaps TRBD1 (6 bases). The CDR3 loop spans 15 amino acids. V was cut by 2 bases and J by 0 bases, with 13 bases left in between. CDR1 and CDR2 from the germline V gene are DFQATT and SNEGSKA (reference sequence). The DNA for the CDR3 is TGCAGTGCTAGACCACGAACAGGGCTGAACACTGAAGCTTTCTTT. This codes for CSARPRTGLNTEAFF.

The chain employs TRBV7-3 and TRBJ2-1; no clear D gene. The J call may not be correct, given that the DNA end is closer to TRBJ2-7. This CDR3 is built from 14 residues. Germline CDR1 reads SGHTA; CDR2 reads FQGTGA. The CDR3 reads CASSLSGPSNEQYF. As DNA, the CDR3 is TGTGCCAGCAGCTTAAGTGGGCCCAGCAACGAGCAGTACTTC.

The J gene is TRBJ2-1, the V gene TRBV27; possibly TRBD1 for D (6 bases). Trimming left V 5 bases short and J 2 bases short, with 16 bases between. The CDR3 loop spans 16 amino acids. In germline, CDR1 is MNHEY, CDR2 SMNVEV (reference sequence). The CDR3 sequence: CASSEPDRVAYNEQFF. The CDR3 DNA reads as TGTGCCAGCAGTGAACCGGACAGAGTCGCCTACAATGAGCAGTTCTTC.

Many counts were recorded for this clonotype. The chain uses TRBV20-1 and TRBJ2-5; D remains unclear. V shed 2 bases and J shed 5 bases, with 3 bases lying between them. Germline V CDR1 and CDR2: DFQATT, SNEGSKA (reference sequence). This CDR3 is built from 10 residues. The CDR3 region is CSARRETQYF. Written as DNA, the CDR3 is TGCAGTGCTAGACGGGAGACCCAGTACTTC.

V and J are TRBV20-1 and TRBJ2-6; D gene unclear. This CDR3 has 14 residues. From germline, CDR1 is DFQATT and CDR2 SNEGSKA (reference sequence). Trimming cost V 1 base and J 2 bases, with 6 bases left between them. CDR3 loop: CSARGGTGANVLTF. In DNA, the CDR3 is TGCAGTGCTAGAGGAGGTACTGGGGCCAACGTCCTGACTTTC.

This clonotype has more than one count but fewer than ten. J is TRBJ2-4 and V is TRBV20-1; 11 nucleotides agree with TRBD2. This CDR3 is 16 amino acids long. Trimming at V came to 1 base and at J to 6 bases, leaving 8 bases not matched to a gene. Germline V gene lookup returns CDR1 DFQATT and CDR2 SNEGSKA (reference sequence). In DNA form, the CDR3 reads TGCAGTGCTAGAGCAAATAGCGGGAGGGGGAGAAACATTCAGTACTTC. Its protein is CSARANSGRGRNIQYF.

This chain joins TRBV7-9 and TRBJ1-4; D unresolved. Germline assignment: CDR1 SEHNR and CDR2 FQNEAQ (reference sequence). The CDR3 totals 16 residues. V lost 1 base to trimming and J lost 8 bases, with 17 bases between them. The chain's CDR3 is CASSLDLDVWLEKLFF. DNA of the CDR3: TGTGCCAGCAGCTTAGATCTGGACGTTTGGCTCGAAAAACTGTTTTTT.

CDR3 nucleotide sequence: TGTGCCAGCAGCCGAACGTCGGCGGGCGATGGCTACACCTTC. Translated: CASSRTSAGDGYTF. The chain joins TRBV6-5 to TRBJ1-2; no reliable D call. Germline V gene sequence: CDR1 MNHEY, CDR2 SVGAGI. CDR3 size: 14 residues. With 6 bases removed from V and 6 bases from J, the gap between germline ends came to 17 bases.

The sample holds many counts of this clonotype. The chain carries TRBV6-5 and TRBJ1-2; D might be TRBD1 (5 bases). This CDR3 region has 13 residues. Germline V gene sequence: CDR1 MNHEY, CDR2 SVGAGI. V lost 6 bases, J lost 4 bases, and 12 bases lay in between. DNA for the CDR3: TGTGCCAGCAGCCCCGACAGCTCCTATGGCTACACCTTC. Encoded protein: CASSPDSSYGYTF.

The gene calls are TRBV2 and TRBJ1-5, with a tentative D call TRBD1 (5 bases). Germline V gene data show CDR1 as SNHLY and CDR2 as FYNNEI. The length of the CDR3 is 14 residues. Between the trimmed V and J ends, which lost 8 bases and 6 bases, there was a span of 17 bases. CDR3 loop: CASSPRRGGQPQHF. As DNA, the CDR3 is TGTGCCAGCTCCCCTAGGAGGGGTGGTCAGCCCCAGCATTTT.

By proportion, this clonotype is medium-sized. The chain has TRBV6-2 or TRBV6-3 and TRBJ2-2, with 12 bases lining up with TRBD2. V was clipped by 6 bases and J by 10 bases; unmatched bases: 9. The CDR3 is made up of 15 amino acids. Germline V gene data show CDR1 as MNHEY and CDR2 as SVGEGT. The CDR3 DNA sequence: TGTGCCAGCAGCCCCAGGACTAGCGGGATCACGGAGCTGTTTTTT. Translating it yields CASSPRTSGITELFF.

In this sample, this clonotype turned up once. The J gene is TRBJ2-3, the V gene TRBV12-3 or TRBV12-4; D is possibly TRBD2 (6 bases). CDR3 length: 13 amino acids. Trimming pared 8 bases from V and 3 bases from J, leaving 12 bases between. The CDR3 sequence is CASATRITDTQYF. CDR3 bases: TGTGCCAGCGCGACTAGAATAACAGATACGCAGTATTTT.

This clonotype was counted between two and nine times. The chain carries TRBV7-2 and TRBJ1-2; D gene ambiguous. CDR1 SGHTA and CDR2 FQGNSA come from the germline V gene. CDR3 length equals 13 residues. Trimming shortened V by 1 base and J by 4 bases, and 7 bases separated the two germline ends. This CDR3 is CASSLGSSYGYTF. CDR3 bases: TGTGCCAGCAGCTTAGGCAGCTCCTATGGCTACACCTTC.

In this sample, this clonotype turned up a few times. J is TRBJ2-7 and V is TRBV27; no definite D call. The better agreement between TRBJ2-5 and the DNA end casts doubt on the J call. Germline V lookup: CDR1 MNHEY, CDR2 SMNVEV (reference sequence). The CDR3 sequence is 13 residues long. The CDR3 nucleotides are TGTGCCAGCAGTTCACTGGCAACGCAGACCCAGTACTTC. It translates to CASSSLATQTQYF.